Listed below are T cell receptor beta chains from one sample, sequenced in a study of T-cell reconstitution after alpha-beta-depleted transplantation in children. One entry per CDR3 protein results from TCRdb running MiXCR on the PCR reads. In the table there are around 96,000 distinct CDR3 sequences, less than 15% of which are singletons. This specimen was PBMCs from the stem cell graft donor, taken from the stem cell graft. The receptor source for this set is a human donor who donated a stem cell graft to a child with inherited bone marrow failure. CDR3s include the opening cysteine and the closing phenylalanine or tryptophan. A D gene is named only where the DNA matches it firmly. Part of the rows lack a size; the others show once, few, many or a class for expanded clones.

clone size: .
V gene: TRBV7-9
J gene: TRBJ2-7
D gene: TRBD2
CDR3 DNA: TGTGCCAGCAGCCAGAGTAGCGGGTACTCCTACGAGCAGTACTTC
CDR3 protein: CASSQSSGYSYEQYF

clone size: many
V gene: TRBV9
J gene: TRBJ1-2
D gene: .
CDR3 DNA: TGTGCCAGCAGCGTAGAATCTGGGGGCGCCTATGGCTACACCTTC
CDR3 protein: CASSVESGGAYGYTF

clone size: many
V gene: TRBV3-1
J gene: TRBJ2-7
D gene: TRBD1
CDR3 DNA: TGTGCCAGCAGCATCCGGAAGACAGGGGGCGGTGAGCAGTACTTC
CDR3 protein: CASSIRKTGGGEQYF

clone size: few
V gene: TRBV5-1
J gene: TRBJ1-2
D gene: .
CDR3 DNA: TGCGCCAGCAGCTCCGGACGGAACTATGGCTACACCTTC
CDR3 protein: CASSSGRNYGYTF

clone size: many
V gene: TRBV20-1
J gene: TRBJ2-5
D gene: .
CDR3 DNA: TGCAGTGCTAGAGACAGTCCATATTACCAAGAGACCCAGTACTTC
CDR3 protein: CSARDSPYYQETQYF

clone size: many
V gene: TRBV12-3/TRBV12-4
J gene: TRBJ2-5
D gene: .
CDR3 DNA: TGTGCCAGCAGGGTTCTACCAGAAGAGACCCAGTACTTC
CDR3 protein: CASRVLPEETQYF

clone size: many
V gene: TRBV9
J gene: TRBJ1-1
D gene: .
CDR3 DNA: TGTGCCAGCAGCGTCCAGGGGAGTGACACTGAAGCTTTCTTT
CDR3 protein: CASSVQGSDTEAFF

clone size: many
V gene: TRBV10-3
J gene: TRBJ1-5
D gene: .
CDR3 DNA: TGTGCCATCAGCCAGCAAGCGAATCAGCCCCAGCATTTT
CDR3 protein: CAISQQANQPQHF

clone size: many
V gene: TRBV5-1
J gene: TRBJ2-4
D gene: .
CDR3 DNA: TGCGCCAGCAGCTTCGGGACTGGCGGGAACATTCAGTACTTC
CDR3 protein: CASSFGTGGNIQYF

clone size: once
V gene: TRBV6-2/TRBV6-3
J gene: TRBJ2-1
D gene: .
CDR3 DNA: TGTGCCAGCAGTTACTCCACAGCCTTTCCCAATGAGCAGTTCTTC
CDR3 protein: CASSYSTAFPNEQFF

clone size: many
V gene: TRBV29-1
J gene: TRBJ1-3
D gene: TRBD1
CDR3 DNA: TGCAGCGTTTTGGACAGGGCTAACACCATATATTTT
CDR3 protein: CSVLDRANTIYF

clone size: many
V gene: TRBV4-2
J gene: TRBJ2-3
D gene: .
CDR3 DNA: TGTGCCAGCAGACCCAGGGGGGGTGACACAGATACGCAGTATTTT
CDR3 protein: CASRPRGGDTDTQYF

clone size: many
V gene: TRBV5-1
J gene: TRBJ2-1
D gene: .
CDR3 DNA: TGCGCCAGCAGCTTGGGCCAGGGGCATTCCGTTGAGCAGTTCTTC
CDR3 protein: CASSLGQGHSVEQFF

clone size: many
V gene: TRBV5-1
J gene: TRBJ2-3
D gene: TRBD2
CDR3 DNA: TGCGCCAGCAGCTTGGAACTAGCGGGAGCAGATACGCAGTATTTT
CDR3 protein: CASSLELAGADTQYF

clone size: many
V gene: TRBV20-1
J gene: TRBJ2-7
D gene: .
CDR3 DNA: TGCAGTGCTATGAGAGAGGCCGGAAAGGACGAGCAGTACTTC
CDR3 protein: CSAMREAGKDEQYF

clone size: many
V gene: TRBV5-6
J gene: TRBJ2-7
D gene: .
CDR3 DNA: TGTGCCAGCAGCGGTTCCTACGAGCAGTACTTC
CDR3 protein: CASSGSYEQYF

clone size: many
V gene: TRBV15
J gene: TRBJ2-1
D gene: .
CDR3 DNA: TGTGCCACCAGCAGAGAACGCCAGCGCCCCCAGGAGCAGTTCTTC
CDR3 protein: CATSRERQRPQEQFF

clone size: many
V gene: TRBV29-1
J gene: TRBJ1-2
D gene: .
CDR3 DNA: TGCAGCGTGGGAGGGGGAGAGGGCTATGGCTACACCTTC
CDR3 protein: CSVGGGEGYGYTF

clone size: few
V gene: TRBV27
J gene: TRBJ2-2
D gene: TRBD2
CDR3 DNA: TGTGCCAGCAGTTTATCCCCCGTCCAGCGGGGTCCCGCCGGGGAGCTGTTTTTT
CDR3 protein: CASSLSPVQRGPAGELFF

clone size: few
V gene: TRBV15
J gene: TRBJ2-2
D gene: .
CDR3 DNA: TGTGCCACCAGCAGAGGTGTTGCAGCTAACACCGGGGAGCTGTTTTTT
CDR3 protein: CATSRGVAANTGELFF

clone size: many
V gene: TRBV5-1
J gene: TRBJ2-1
D gene: TRBD2
CDR3 DNA: TGCGCCAGCAGCTTCGGGGGGGCCACCTACAATGAGCAGTTCTTC
CDR3 protein: CASSFGGATYNEQFF

clone size: many
V gene: TRBV10-3
J gene: TRBJ2-7
D gene: TRBD1
CDR3 DNA: TGTGCCATCAGTGTGGGGACAGCCTACGAGCAGTACTTC
CDR3 protein: CAISVGTAYEQYF

clone size: .
V gene: TRBV6-2/TRBV6-3
J gene: TRBJ2-4
D gene: TRBD2
CDR3 DNA: TGTGCCAGCAGTTACCGTATCGGACTAGGAAAAAACATTCAGTACTTC
CDR3 protein: CASSYRIGLGKNIQYF

clone size: many
V gene: TRBV20-1
J gene: TRBJ2-3
D gene: TRBD2
CDR3 DNA: TGCAGTGCAATAGGACGGGCGGGGGGCCTAGATACGCAGTATTTT
CDR3 protein: CSAIGRAGGLDTQYF

clone size: many
V gene: TRBV7-2
J gene: TRBJ2-2
D gene: TRBD1
CDR3 DNA: TGTGCCAGCAGCTCCACAGGGGTCTTCACCGGGGAGCTGTTTTTT
CDR3 protein: CASSSTGVFTGELFF

clone size: many
V gene: TRBV3-1
J gene: TRBJ2-6
D gene: .
CDR3 DNA: TGTGCCAGCAGCCAACAAGGGAGAGAGGTTGGGGCCAACGTCCTGACTTTC
CDR3 protein: CASSQQGREVGANVLTF

clone size: many
V gene: TRBV6-1
J gene: TRBJ1-6
D gene: .
CDR3 DNA: TGTGCCAGCAGTCGGGACGCGACATTAAATAATTCACCCCTCCACTTT
CDR3 protein: CASSRDATLNNSPLHF

clone size: many
V gene: TRBV5-1
J gene: TRBJ2-1
D gene: TRBD1
CDR3 DNA: TGCGCCAGCAGCCCACGCGGGACAGGGGACAATGAGCAGTTCTTC
CDR3 protein: CASSPRGTGDNEQFF

clone size: .
V gene: TRBV24-1
J gene: TRBJ2-2
D gene: .
CDR3 DNA: TGTGCCACCAGTGAGACCGGGCTCCGGGAGCTGTTTTTT
CDR3 protein: CATSETGLRELFF

clone size: many
V gene: TRBV7-2
J gene: TRBJ1-1
D gene: .
CDR3 DNA: TGTGCCAGCAGCTCTACATGGAACACTGAAGCTTTCTTT
CDR3 protein: CASSSTWNTEAFF

clone size: many
V gene: TRBV11-1
J gene: TRBJ2-1
D gene: TRBD2
CDR3 DNA: TGTGCCAGCAGCTTCCGACTAGCGGGAGGGATAAAATACAATGAGCAGTTCTTC
CDR3 protein: CASSFRLAGGIKYNEQFF

clone size: .
V gene: TRBV4-2
J gene: TRBJ2-1
D gene: .
CDR3 DNA: TGTGCCATCAGCCCTGGGCTCCCCCTGGACAATGAGCAGTTCTTC
CDR3 protein: CAISPGLPLDNEQFF

clone size: many
V gene: TRBV7-2
J gene: TRBJ2-5
D gene: .
CDR3 DNA: TGTGCCAGCAGCTTAGATCCTTTCAGCCAGGAGACCCAGTACTTC
CDR3 protein: CASSLDPFSQETQYF

clone size: .
V gene: TRBV19
J gene: TRBJ2-7
D gene: TRBD1
CDR3 DNA: TGTGCCAGTAGCCCGCTAGGGGGCCGATCATCCTACGAGCAGTACTTC
CDR3 protein: CASSPLGGRSSYEQYF

clone size: many
V gene: TRBV7-8
J gene: TRBJ2-7
D gene: TRBD2
CDR3 DNA: TGTGCCAGCAGCGCCCCCCCGGGACTAGCGGCGATCGAGCAGTACTTC
CDR3 protein: CASSAPPGLAAIEQYF

clone size: many
V gene: TRBV19
J gene: TRBJ1-5
D gene: .
CDR3 DNA: .
CDR3 protein: CASTSGGRQPQHF

clone size: many
V gene: TRBV29-1
J gene: TRBJ1-2
D gene: TRBD1
CDR3 DNA: TGCAGCGTTTTAGTGCCAGGGGGTTACACCTTC
CDR3 protein: CSVLVPGGYTF